These 9 T cell receptor beta chains came from one sample sequenced in a study of blood T cells in healthy people across ages. A J-beta primer mix and a sample-barcoded 5' primer were used in a second PCR of about 7 to 12 cycles. MiXCR was run by TCRdb on the 5' RACE reads, yielding one entry per CDR3 protein. The table shows around 1,500,000 distinct CDR3 sequences, with 28% occurring only once. Sequenced input: blood. The receptors come from a woman aged 25 to 45 in good health.

This chain uses TRBV12-3 or TRBV12-4 with TRBJ2-7; 8 bases are a match to TRBD1. This CDR3 has 14 amino acids. The trim removed 6 bases at V and 3 bases at J, leaving 7 bases unmatched. CDR3 in DNA: TGTGCCAGCAGCGGGGACAGGAGGTACTACGAGCAGTACTTC. Its protein is CASSGDRRYYEQYF.

This clonotype was counted a few times. The chain combines TRBV9 with TRBJ2-5; a weak D match, TRBD2 (5 bases). The CDR3 is 14 amino acids. The germline gives CDR1 SGDLS, CDR2 YYNGEE. The V and J ends lost 1 base and 4 bases respectively, with 11 bases between them. In DNA, the CDR3 is TGTGCCAGCAGCGTAAGCGGTTCCGGAGAGACCCAGTACTTC. This sequence encodes CASSVSGSGETQYF.

At least ten counts were recorded for this clonotype. The chain has TRBV15 and TRBJ2-7; a weak D match, TRBD2 (5 bases). The V end was cut by 3 bases, the J end by 0 bases, with 6 bases between. Germline V gene data show CDR1 as LNHNV and CDR2 as YYDKDF (reference sequence). This CDR3 contains 13 residues. The CDR3 loop is CATSSGDSYEQYF. The CDR3 DNA reads TGTGCCACCAGCAGCGGGGACTCCTACGAGCAGTACTTC.

The chain couples TRBV6-5 to TRBJ2-3; D is possibly TRBD1 (6 bases). V was shortened by 0 bases and J by 7 bases, with 20 bases between the two germline ends. Germline CDR1 is MNHEY and CDR2 is SVGAGI. The CDR3 is 17 residues long. In nucleotides, the CDR3 is TGTGCCAGCAGTTACTCGGGGGACCGCGAGGGGGAATATACGCAGTATTTT. This encodes CASSYSGDREGEYTQYF.

This clonotype was found a few times. The rearrangement joins TRBV20-1 to TRBJ2-3, with D unclear. V dropped 0 bases and J dropped 2 bases, with 12 bases sitting between them. This CDR3 contains 15 residues. Germline CDR1 is DFQATT and CDR2 is SNEGSKA (reference sequence). The CDR3 nucleotides are TGCAGTGCTAGAGATGGCAGAGAAGACACAGATACGCAGTATTTT. It is translated as CSARDGREDTDTQYF.

The chain combines TRBV6-2 or TRBV6-3 with TRBJ2-1, with D perhaps TRBD2 (6 bases). Trimming stripped 4 bases from V and 4 bases from J, with 11 bases between. Germline V lookup: CDR1 MNHEY, CDR2 SVGEGT. The CDR3 loop spans 14 amino acids. The CDR3 DNA sequence: TGTGCCAGCAGTTTAAGGGACTTTTACAATGAGCAGTTCTTC. Amino acids: CASSLRDFYNEQFF.

In this sample, this clonotype turned up a few times. The chain couples TRBV5-8 to TRBJ2-7; D ambiguous. V lost 4 bases and J 0 bases, leaving 14 bases between the germline ends. The CDR3 totals 15 residues. The germline V gene has CDR1 SGHTS and CDR2 YDEGEE. CDR3 protein: CASSQAPWVSYEQYF. DNA of the CDR3: TGTGCCAGCAGCCAGGCCCCATGGGTCTCCTACGAGCAGTACTTC.

This clonotype was counted between two and nine times. The chain employs TRBV11-2 and TRBJ1-1; possible D gene TRBD1, 6 bases. CDR3 length equals 16 residues. Germline-derived CDR1 and CDR2 are SGHAT and FQNNGV. Trimming took off 5 bases at V and 5 bases at J, with 21 bases between the two ends. The CDR3 nucleotides are TGTGCCAGCAGCACTATGAGGAAGGGGGGACGGACTGAAGCTTTCTTT. This sequence encodes CASSTMRKGGRTEAFF.

CDR3 protein: CASSCGGAVETQYF. Written as DNA, the CDR3 is TGTGCCAGCAGCTGCGGTGGGGCGGTGGAGACCCAGTACTTC. The rearrangement joins TRBV7-9 to TRBJ2-5; weak D call: TRBD1 (5 bases). Germline V gene data show CDR1 as SEHNR and CDR2 as FQNEAQ (reference sequence). The CDR3 has 14 amino acids. The V and J ends lost 4 bases and 5 bases respectively, with 14 bases between them.